The text below deals with one TCR beta chain. What this receptor recognizes is not known. No quality values exist for individual bases; no much larger clone is one base distant. From the cysteine through the phenylalanine, the CDR3 covers 15 amino acids. Only the CDR3 DNA is retained, 45 bases long and in frame from the first base. V loses 7 bases at its end and J loses 5 bases; junction bases beyond the gene matches: 5. The germline V gene provides CDR1 SNHLY and CDR2 FYNNEI. The sample belongs to a study of PD-L1 blockade in urothelial cancer (dated by TCRdb to 2015 to 2018). About the full investigation: Therapy was started in the mid-2010s for all patients, and atezolizumab 1,200 mg was administered intravenously every 3 weeks. Twenty-five of 29 patients were identified as males with urothelial cancer of bladder origin, and a prior smoking history was reported by 18 of 29 patients. An ECOG performance status of 0 or 1 was recorded for the patients, and 0 to 3 prior chemotherapy regimens had been received by the patients. Blood samples were analyzed 3 weeks after the start of treatment (second dose) and 6 weeks after the start of treatment. Blood samples gave a median of 141,255 T cells and 83,000 or so unique TCRs, with a median clonality of 0.080. The study, an exploratory multi-omic analysis, examined somatic, immune and clinical correlates of response to PD-L1 blockade with atezolizumab in urothelial cancer. Pretreatment tumor samples and matched peripheral blood, collected serially before and after atezolizumab treatment, underwent TCR sequencing. Durable clinical benefit meant progression-free survival longer than 6 months, and TCR features were also tested against progression-free and overall survival. In the same patients, whole exome sequencing and RNA sequencing of pretreatment tumors were performed in addition to TCR sequencing. Several patients reached durable clinical benefit, while about 19 patients did not. Pretreatment blood TCR-seq was available for twenty-nine patients, at least one posttreatment blood collection was obtained for 25 or so patients, and tumor TCR-seq was available for 25 or so patients.

This sample's time point label indicates: peripheral blood 6 weeks after treatment start. The cohort comprised 25 to 35 patients with locally advanced or metastatic urothelial carcinoma treated at Memorial Sloan Kettering on a trial protocol. Peripheral blood mononuclear cells were collected pretreatment and during treatment, at between 1 and 8 total time points per patient. The Qiagen DNeasy Blood extraction kit was used to purify genomic DNA from total PBMCs and tumor samples. PBMCs were collected pretreatment and during treatment, and were isolated and stored as previously described. General conclusions and limits of the study: Patients with durable benefit showed greater expansion of tumor-associated TCR clones in peripheral blood 3 weeks after starting treatment (n of about 20, p = 0.022). Small sample size (n ≈ 28) and many exploratory analyses mean the results are intended to be hypothesis-generating. Improved progression-free and overall survival was associated with having pretreatment peripheral blood TCR clonality below the median.

Synthetic TCR analog templates were spiked into each PCR to estimate absolute template abundance from read counts. The immunoSEQ assay was used to amplify TCRbeta CDR3 regions from genomic DNA with bias-controlled V and J gene primers. Rearranged TCRbeta segments were sequenced at approximately 20X coverage. Processing in the source paper ran as follows. Sequencing errors were corrected by clustering and CDR3s were annotated against IMGT to assign V, D and J genes. Downstream analyses used only productive TCRbeta rearrangements, leaving out any out-of-frame or stop-codon sequences. To compute clonality, Shannon entropy was normalized by the log of the number of unique productive sequences and then subtracted from one. Clones differing between time points or between blood and tumor were identified by Fisher's exact test with Benjamini-Hochberg correction at adjusted p below 0.01. As stored in TCRdb, this immuneACCESS dataset retains in-frame rearrangements with V and J assigned. A fraction of the clones does not appear; measured against another copy, unresolved V genes explain less than half of the discrepancy, and the remainder lacks a known reason. V and J calls and clone size come straight from that table; D and trimming were deduced from the DNA. This sample comprises approximately 47,000 clones, 80% to 90% of them detected only once. The ten largest clones add up to 8.8% of the sample.

The TCR originated in a man between 65 and 79 years old with urothelial cancer. The chain is made from TRBV2 and TRBJ2-5; 15 middle bases align to TRBD2. The material was PBMCs, obtained around atezolizumab (anti-PD-L1) treatment. At the DNA level, the sequence is TGTGCCAGCAAGGGACTAGCGGGAGGAGGGGAGACCCAGTACTTC. Its protein reads: CASKGLAGGGETQYF.